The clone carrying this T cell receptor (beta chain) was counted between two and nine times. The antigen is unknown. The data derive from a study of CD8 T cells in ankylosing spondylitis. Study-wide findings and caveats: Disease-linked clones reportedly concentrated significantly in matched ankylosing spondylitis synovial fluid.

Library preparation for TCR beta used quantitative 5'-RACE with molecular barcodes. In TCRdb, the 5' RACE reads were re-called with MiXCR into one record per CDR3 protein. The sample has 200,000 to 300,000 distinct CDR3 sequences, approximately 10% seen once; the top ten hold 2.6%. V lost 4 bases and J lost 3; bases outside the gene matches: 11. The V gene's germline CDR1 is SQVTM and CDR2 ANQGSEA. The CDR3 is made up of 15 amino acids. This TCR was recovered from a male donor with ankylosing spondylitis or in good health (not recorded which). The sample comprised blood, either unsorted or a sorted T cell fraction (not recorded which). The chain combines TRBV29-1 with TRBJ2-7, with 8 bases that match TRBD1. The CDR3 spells CSVGTAGTGVYEQYF. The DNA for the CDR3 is TGCAGCGTTGGCACCGCCGGGACAGGCGTCTACGAGCAGTACTTC.